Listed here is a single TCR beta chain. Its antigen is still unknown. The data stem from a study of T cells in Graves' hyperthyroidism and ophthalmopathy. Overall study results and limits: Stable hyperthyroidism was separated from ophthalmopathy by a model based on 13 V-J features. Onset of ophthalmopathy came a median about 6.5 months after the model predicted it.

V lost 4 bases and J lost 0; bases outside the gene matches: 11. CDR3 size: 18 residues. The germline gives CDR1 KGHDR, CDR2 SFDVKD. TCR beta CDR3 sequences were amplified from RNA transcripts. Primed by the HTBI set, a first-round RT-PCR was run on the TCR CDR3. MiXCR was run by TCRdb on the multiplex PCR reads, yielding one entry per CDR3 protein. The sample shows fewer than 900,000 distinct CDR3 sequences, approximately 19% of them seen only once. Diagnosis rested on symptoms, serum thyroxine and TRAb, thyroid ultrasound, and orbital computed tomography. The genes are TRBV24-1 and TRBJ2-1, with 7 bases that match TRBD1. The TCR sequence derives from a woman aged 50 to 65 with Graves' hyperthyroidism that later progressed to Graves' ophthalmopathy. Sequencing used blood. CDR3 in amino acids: CATSDSPLQGSSYNEQFF. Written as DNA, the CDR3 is TGTGCCACCAGTGACTCCCCCCTACAGGGGAGCTCCTACAATGAGCAGTTCTTC.